Below, one T cell receptor (beta chain) is given with its context. Its antigen is currently unknown. This sample's treatment: oral pan-JAK inhibitor, 5-10 mg twice daily. The CDR3 has 13 residues. V lost 7 bases, J lost 4 bases, and 16 bases lay in between. The germline gives CDR1 SQVTM, CDR2 ANQGSEA. TCR sequencing used cDNA made by reverse transcription of extracted RNA. The repertoire was sequenced with immunoSEQ multiplex PCR; TCRdb's copy has only in-frame clones and lacks some. The table has about 180,000 clones, approximately 59% seen once. The sample originates from a study of CD8+ T cells in alopecia areata. Study overall: Severity scores in treated patients reflected the percentage of scalp affected. Study results and limitations: Lesional scalp exceeded normal scalp in clonality, especially in alopecia totalis/universalis. The study also sequences resident alphabeta T cells of normal skin in scalp samples.

Sequenced material: CD4+ T cells sorted from blood, taken between weeks 55 and 65, from a patient treated with tofacitinib. The source is a human donor with alopecia areata. The chain uses TRBV29-1 and TRBJ1-2; TRBD1 might be the D (5 bases). Here the CDR3 reads CSAVGRGIYGYTF. The CDR3 DNA reads as TGCAGCGCGGTGGGACGGGGTATCTATGGCTACACCTTC. Variable domain in full (rest from reference TRBV29-1 and TRBJ1-2): SAVISQKPSRDICQRGTSLTIQCQVDSQVTMMFWYRQQPGQSLTLIATANQGSEATYESGFVIDKFPISRPNLTFSTLTVSNMSPEDSSIYLCSAVGRGIYGYTFGSGTRLTVV.